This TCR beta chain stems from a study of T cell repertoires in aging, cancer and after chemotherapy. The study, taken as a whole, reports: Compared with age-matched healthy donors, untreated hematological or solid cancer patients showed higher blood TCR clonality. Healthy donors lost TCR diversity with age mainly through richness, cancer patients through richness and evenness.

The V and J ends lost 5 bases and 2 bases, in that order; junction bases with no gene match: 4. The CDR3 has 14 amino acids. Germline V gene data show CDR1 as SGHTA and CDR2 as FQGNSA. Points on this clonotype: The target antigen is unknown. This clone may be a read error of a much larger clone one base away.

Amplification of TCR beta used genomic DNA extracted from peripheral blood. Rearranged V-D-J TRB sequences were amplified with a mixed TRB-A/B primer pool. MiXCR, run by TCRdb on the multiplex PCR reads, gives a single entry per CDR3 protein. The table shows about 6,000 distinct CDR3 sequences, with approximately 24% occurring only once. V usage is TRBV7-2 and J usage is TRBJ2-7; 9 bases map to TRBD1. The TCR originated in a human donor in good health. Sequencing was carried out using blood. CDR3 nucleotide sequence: TGTGCCAGCAGCCTCGGGACAGGGACCTACGAGCAGTACTTC. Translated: CASSLGTGTYEQYF.